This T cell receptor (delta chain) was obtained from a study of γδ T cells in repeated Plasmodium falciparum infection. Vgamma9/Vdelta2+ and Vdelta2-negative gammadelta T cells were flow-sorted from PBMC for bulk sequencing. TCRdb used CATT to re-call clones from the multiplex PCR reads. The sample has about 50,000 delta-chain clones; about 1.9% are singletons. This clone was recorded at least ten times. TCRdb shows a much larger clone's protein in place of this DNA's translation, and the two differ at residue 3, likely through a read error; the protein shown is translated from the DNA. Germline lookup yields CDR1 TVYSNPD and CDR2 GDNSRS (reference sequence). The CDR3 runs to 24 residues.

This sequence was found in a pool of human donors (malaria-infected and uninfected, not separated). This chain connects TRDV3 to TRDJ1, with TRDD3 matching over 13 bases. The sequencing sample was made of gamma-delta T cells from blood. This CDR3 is CALSLPDQGLPTSTGGYEADKLIF. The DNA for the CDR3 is TGTGCCCTTAGCTTACCAGACCAGGGCCTTCCTACCAGTACTGGGGGATACGAGGCCGATAAACTCATCTTT.